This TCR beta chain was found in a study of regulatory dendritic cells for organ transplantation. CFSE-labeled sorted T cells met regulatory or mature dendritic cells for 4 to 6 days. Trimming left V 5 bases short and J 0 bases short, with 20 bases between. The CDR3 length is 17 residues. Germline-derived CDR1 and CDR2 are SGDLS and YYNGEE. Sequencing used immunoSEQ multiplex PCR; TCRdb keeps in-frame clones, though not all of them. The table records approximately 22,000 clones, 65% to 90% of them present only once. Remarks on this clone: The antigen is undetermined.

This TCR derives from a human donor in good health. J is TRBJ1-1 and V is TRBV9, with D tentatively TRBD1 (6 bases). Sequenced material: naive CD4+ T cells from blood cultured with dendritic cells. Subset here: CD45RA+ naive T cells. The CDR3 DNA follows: TGTGCCAGCAGTCCCAACCCGGGGGGCCAAATGAACACTGAAGCTTTCTTT. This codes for CASSPNPGGQMNTEAFF.